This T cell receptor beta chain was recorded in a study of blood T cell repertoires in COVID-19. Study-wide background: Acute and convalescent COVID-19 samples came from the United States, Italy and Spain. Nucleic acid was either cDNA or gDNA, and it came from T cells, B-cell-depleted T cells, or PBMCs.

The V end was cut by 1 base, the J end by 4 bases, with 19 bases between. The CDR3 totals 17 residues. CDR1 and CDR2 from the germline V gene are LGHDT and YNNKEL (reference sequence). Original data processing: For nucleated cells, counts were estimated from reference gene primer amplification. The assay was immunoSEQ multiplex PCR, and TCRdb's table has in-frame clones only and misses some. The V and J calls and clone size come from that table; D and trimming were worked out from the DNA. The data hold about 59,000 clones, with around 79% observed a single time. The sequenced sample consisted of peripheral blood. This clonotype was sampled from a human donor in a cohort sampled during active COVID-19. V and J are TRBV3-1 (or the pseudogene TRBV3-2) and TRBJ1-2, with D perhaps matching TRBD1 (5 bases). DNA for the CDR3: TGTGCCAGCAGCCAAGGTTTCCAGGGTACGACCTCCTATGGCTACACCTTC. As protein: CASSQGFQGTTSYGYTF.